This T cell receptor beta chain was documented in a study of blood T cell repertoires in COVID-19. Clones were read by immunoSEQ multiplex PCR, and TCRdb kept only the in-frame ones, dropping some. Found here are about 280,000 clones, 86% of them singletons; the top ten hold 10% to 15%. V lost 0 bases to trimming and J lost 3 bases, with 6 bases between them. The germline CDR1 and CDR2 sequences are SGHNT and YYREEE (reference sequence). CDR3 length equals 13 residues. This chain links TRBV5-4 with TRBJ1-1, with D uncertain. Material: peripheral blood. This TCR derives from a woman aged 70-85 years with COVID-19, enrolled during active disease. This CDR3 reads CASSLERDTEAFF. CDR3 DNA: TGTGCCAGCAGCTTGGAAAGAGACACTGAAGCTTTCTTT.